This passage covers 7 T cell receptor beta chains from one sample sequenced in a study of blood T cell repertoires in COVID-19. The assay was immunoSEQ multiplex PCR, and TCRdb's table has in-frame clones only and misses some. This sample has roughly 180,000 clones, with 60% to 85% found just once. Material for sequencing was peripheral blood. The origin of the receptors is a man in his fifties or sixties with active or convalescent COVID-19.

The rearrangement uses TRBV28 and TRBJ1-2; D perhaps matches TRBD1 (6 bases). The V end lost 5 bases, the J end lost 7 bases, and 14 bases lay between the germline ends. Germline CDR1 reads MDHEN; CDR2 reads SYDVKM. The CDR3 is 13 residues long. The CDR3 region has the DNA TGTGCCAGCAGTGTACAGGGAAAGGCTGGCTACACCTTC. It specifies CASSVQGKAGYTF.

The CDR3 sequence is CAISRPDMNTEAFF. The CDR3 DNA is TGTGCCATTTCAAGACCCGACATGAACACTGAAGCTTTCTTT. The chain employs TRBV28 and TRBJ1-1; no reliable D call. The ends were cut back, 10 bases at V and 0 bases at J, with 15 bases in the middle. The CDR3 sequence is 14 residues long. CDR1 and CDR2 (germline): MDHEN, SYDVKM. Based on the CDR3 plus reference TRBV28 and TRBJ1-1, the full variable domain is DVKVTQSSRYLVKRTGEKVFLECVQDMDHENMFWYRQDPGLGLRLIYFSYDVKMKEKGDIPEGYSVSREKKERFSLILESASTNQTSMYLCAISRPDMNTEAFFGQGTRLTVV.

The CDR3 DNA reads TGTGCCAGCAGCCAAGGACAAGGGACTGCGGACAATGAGCAGTTCTTC. The encoded protein is CASSQGQGTADNEQFF. The chain couples TRBV4-2 to TRBJ2-1, with TRBD2 as a possible D gene (6 bases). There are 16 residues in the CDR3. CDR1 is LGHNA and CDR2 is YNFKEQ in the germline V gene. Between the trimmed V and J ends, which lost 1 base and 5 bases, there was a span of 15 bases.

CDR3 in amino acids: CASSLGTGANQPQHF. The CDR3 DNA follows: TGTGCCAGCAGCTTGGGGACAGGGGCCAATCAGCCCCAGCATTTT. The J gene is TRBJ1-5, the V gene TRBV11-3, with TRBD1 identical over 10 bases. This CDR3 has 15 residues. Germline V gene lookup returns CDR1 SGHNT and CDR2 YENEEA. Germline trimming cut 3 bases from V and 3 bases from J; bases unmatched to any gene: 2.

V gene TRBV24-1 combines with J gene TRBJ2-7; D is perhaps TRBD1 (6 bases). CDR3 length equals 15 residues. Germline loops: CDR1 KGHDR, CDR2 SFDVKD. Trimming left V 5 bases short and J 5 bases short, with 18 bases between. This chain's CDR3 is CATSGGGSEGNEQYF. The CDR3 coding sequence is TGTGCCACCAGTGGTGGGGGCTCCGAGGGTAACGAGCAGTACTTC.

This chain joins TRBV2 and TRBJ2-3; 12 bases agree with TRBD1. Germline V gives CDR1 SNHLY, CDR2 FYNNEI. Germline trimming cut 5 bases from V and 7 bases from J; bases unmatched to any gene: 7. CDR3 length: 15 residues. This CDR3 is CASSPGTGGFHTQYF. The DNA for the CDR3 is TGTGCCAGCAGTCCCGGGACAGGGGGCTTCCATACGCAGTATTTT.

This chain connects TRBV6-4 to TRBJ2-1; 8 bases agree with TRBD2. The germline gives CDR1 MRHNA, CDR2 SNTAGT. The ends lost 4 bases at V and 10 bases at J; junction bases unmatched: 15. This CDR3 contains 16 residues. CDR3 nucleotides: TGTGCCAGCAGTGCCGAGTGGGAGCGGGGGCTGCTGGAGCAGTTCTTC. Translated: CASSAEWERGLLEQFF.